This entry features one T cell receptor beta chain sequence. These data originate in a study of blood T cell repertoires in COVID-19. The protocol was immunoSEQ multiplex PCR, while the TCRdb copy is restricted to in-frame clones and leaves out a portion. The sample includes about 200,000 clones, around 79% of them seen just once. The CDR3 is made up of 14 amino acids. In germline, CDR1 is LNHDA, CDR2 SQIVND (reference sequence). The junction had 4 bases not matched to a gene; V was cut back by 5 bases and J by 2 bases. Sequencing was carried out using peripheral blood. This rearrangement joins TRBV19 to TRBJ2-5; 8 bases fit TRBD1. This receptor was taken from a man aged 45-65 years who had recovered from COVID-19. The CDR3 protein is CASSRGTGQETQYF. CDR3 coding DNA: TGTGCCAGTAGTCGCGGGACAGGTCAAGAGACCCAGTACTTC. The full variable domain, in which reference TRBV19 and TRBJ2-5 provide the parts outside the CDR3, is DGGITQSPKYLFRKEGQNVTLSCEQNLNHDAMYWYRQDPGQGLRLIYYSQIVNDFQKGDIAEGYSVSREKKESFPLTVTSAQKNPTAFYLCASSRGTGQETQYFGPGTRLLVL.